The following is a T cell receptor (beta chain) sequence with its context. This entry belongs to a study of long-term antiretroviral therapy in people with HIV. The assay used was immunoSEQ (version v3.0), run at survey level. TCRdb's copy holds only in-frame clones and misses some; the assay was immunoSEQ multiplex PCR. The table shows 25,000 to 30,000 clones, with approximately 90% occurring only once. Germline CDR1 SNHLY, CDR2 FYNNEI. This CDR3 contains 17 residues. The ends were cut back, 6 bases at V and 0 bases at J, with 18 bases in the middle. The chain has TRBV2 and TRBJ1-3; D call uncertain. The sequences come from unsorted PBMCs, collected 5 to 5.5 years after starting antiretroviral therapy. The clonotype originates from a middle-aged woman with HIV. CDR3 residues: CASRDLLGRVSGNTIYF. The CDR3 DNA reads as TGTGCCAGCAGGGACCTCCTGGGAAGAGTCTCTGGAAACACCATATATTTT.